The clone carrying this T cell receptor beta chain has just one count. Antigen unknown. Compared with germline, one end of the junction differs, possibly owing to a read error. The data were obtained in a study of tumor-infiltrating lymphocytes in primary liver carcinoma. About the study: The patient group consisted of men and women aged 30 to 69 years. The study, taken as a whole, reports: Bulk unsorted material prevented CD4+ and CD8+ repertoire comparison. It was tumor-adjacent and tumor-blood pairs that overlapped less than tumor region pairs did.

Out of unsorted whole blood came the blood RNA, and germline DNA was extracted as well. From 400 to 500 ng total RNA, TCR beta cDNA was generated with a primer in the constant region. Library construction for TCR beta comprised three nested multiplex PCR rounds performed with slightly modified ARM-PCR. Investigators reported that the first two PCR rounds, at 9 to 11 cycles each, used TRBV1-TRBV30 forward primers with a C-beta reverse primer. From the multiplex PCR reads, TCRdb called clonotypes with MiXCR, one entry per CDR3 protein. The profile shows 310,000 or so distinct CDR3 sequences, almost 65% of them singletons. Germline V lookup: CDR1 WSHSY, CDR2 SAAADI. The CDR3 covers 13 residues.

The chain is built from TRBV10-2 and TRBJ2-1, with unresolved D. Sequenced material: peripheral blood. This receptor was taken from a man in his forties with primary liver carcinoma and hepatitis B virus infection. The CDR3 protein is CASSGSTRYEQFF. The CDR3 nucleotides read TGCGCCAGCAGTGGGTCGACGAGATATGAGCAATTCTTC.